One sample yielded the 2 T cell receptor beta chains listed below, sequenced in a study of cytomegalovirus exposure and HLA in healthy donors. 60 Vbeta and 13 Jbeta primers were used in PCR. Sequenced by immunoSEQ multiplex PCR; TCRdb stores in-frame clones only, minus some. The data show more than 70,000 clones, with around 75% seen just once and around 2.9% held by the top ten. Sequencing used PBMCs. These receptors were obtained from a man in his forties or fifties in good health and CMV-seronegative.

Note on this clone: One end of the junction fails to match germline, which may point to a read error. This chain connects TRBV4-3 to TRBJ2-4, with 8 bases matching TRBD1. Germline V gene sequence: CDR1 LGHNA, CDR2 YSLEER. The CDR3 is 16 amino acids. CDR3 residues: CASSQDLLGQGNIQYF. The CDR3 coding sequence is TGCGCCAGCAGTCAAGATCTCCTTGGACAGGGCAACATTCAGTACTTC.

The chain has TRBV27 and TRBJ2-7, with 12 positions matching TRBD2. Germline V gene data show CDR1 as MNHEY and CDR2 as SMNVEV (reference sequence). The CDR3 covers 14 residues. With V trimmed by 5 bases and J by 5 bases, 4 bases remained unmatched. Here the CDR3 DNA reads TGTGCCAGCAGTCCCAGGACTAGCGGGGACGAGCAGTACTTC. This encodes CASSPRTSGDEQYF.